The rows below give T cell receptor beta chains drawn from one sample of a study of T cell changes during pregnancy in multiple sclerosis. The method was immunoSEQ multiplex PCR; TCRdb's version includes in-frame clones alone and lacks a portion of them. The table includes 25,000 to 35,000 clones, approximately 92% detected once. Sequenced material: CD8+ T cells from peripheral blood mononuclear cells, taken before pregnancy. These TCRs come from a female donor with multiple sclerosis, enrolled in a pregnancy study. The CDR3 runs from the conserved cysteine through the conserved F or W. Each record gives: J gene, V gene, CDR3 protein.

J: TRBJ1-5
V: TRBV4-1
CDR3: CASSPRQGNQPQHF

J: TRBJ2-7
V: TRBV5-1
CDR3: CASSLRQGTHEQYF

J: TRBJ2-1
V: TRBV7-7
CDR3: CASSLNLGGSYNEQFF

J: TRBJ1-2
V: TRBV6-6
CDR3: CASSDRGPAYGYTF

J: TRBJ2-7
V: TRBV20-1
CDR3: CSTTTSYEQYF

J: TRBJ2-7
V: TRBV2
CDR3: CASSEPGQSYEQYF

J: TRBJ2-5
V: TRBV7-9
CDR3: CASSRLQAILETQYF

J: TRBJ2-2
V: TRBV27
CDR3: CASSPRTSGRSGELFF

J: TRBJ1-6
V: TRBV6-4
CDR3: CASSDTDSSPLHF

J: TRBJ2-7
V: TRBV7-9
CDR3: CASSPGDRGAHEQYF

J: TRBJ2-1
V: TRBV11-2
CDR3: CASSFPQGKWEDEQFF

J: TRBJ2-3
V: TRBV7-8
CDR3: CASSSLLAGGEDTQYF

J: TRBJ1-1
V: TRBV2
CDR3: CASSDGETRVNTEAFF

J: TRBJ1-5
V: TRBV4-2
CDR3: CASTISVGGSHQPQHF

J: TRBJ2-1
V: TRBV5-4
CDR3: CASSLTSDEQFF

J: TRBJ2-3
V: TRBV19
CDR3: CASSPAAVSDTQYF

J: TRBJ1-5
V: TRBV27
CDR3: CASSESQHF

J: TRBJ2-7
V: TRBV4-1
CDR3: CASSSNSLSYEQYF

J: TRBJ2-1
V: TRBV4-2
CDR3: CASSQPHSGGAYNEQFF

J: TRBJ1-1
V: TRBV4-1
CDR3: CASSHLTGANTEAFF

J: TRBJ2-7
V: TRBV2
CDR3: CASSPGGRQGDYEQYF

J: TRBJ2-1
V: TRBV11-2
CDR3: CASSLFATKVGNEQFF

J: TRBJ2-2
V: TRBV13
CDR3: CASSTGTTGELFF

J: TRBJ1-2
V: TRBV21-1
CDR3: CASSLDSHTGKNYYGYTF

J: TRBJ1-3
V: TRBV6-1
CDR3: CASRNPRDRGNTIYF

J: TRBJ2-1
V: TRBV9
CDR3: CASSYSGRKEEQFF

J: TRBJ2-7
V: TRBV7-3
CDR3: CASSLGTGFDEQYF

J: TRBJ2-7
V: TRBV28
CDR3: CASSLSGYEQYF

J: TRBJ1-1
V: TRBV2
CDR3: CASSETVNTEAFF

J: TRBJ1-2
V: TRBV27
CDR3: CASGEGVAYGYTF

J: TRBJ2-2
V: TRBV27
CDR3: CASLGGAGTGELFF

J: TRBJ1-1
V: TRBV5-1
CDR3: CASSFRDQNTEAFF

J: TRBJ2-1
V: TRBV7-2
CDR3: CASSLRLAGANEQFF

J: TRBJ1-3
V: TRBV27
CDR3: CASGLAIRESSGNTIYF

J: TRBJ2-7
V: TRBV29-1
CDR3: CSVEDPSFAPYEQYF

J: TRBJ2-5
V: TRBV14
CDR3: CASSQDSRQETQYF

J: TRBJ1-2
V: TRBV28
CDR3: CATPGEYGYTF

J: TRBJ1-2
V: TRBV5-1
CDR3: CASSPGGGALNSGYTF

J: TRBJ2-2
V: TRBV6-1
CDR3: CASRPNTGELFF

J: TRBJ1-1
V: TRBV5-4
CDR3: CASSLSGGGRDTEAFF

J: TRBJ2-7
V: TRBV7-8
CDR3: CASSLPTGGHYEQYF

J: TRBJ2-1
V: TRBV7-9
CDR3: CASTSAGGSYNEQFF

J: TRBJ2-3
V: TRBV29-1
CDR3: CSVEDRGTDTQYF

J: TRBJ2-7
V: TRBV2
CDR3: CASSESDGGFHEQYF

J: TRBJ2-2
V: TRBV7-9
CDR3: CASSLTGELFF

J: TRBJ2-1
V: TRBV9
CDR3: CASSVRTGSYNEQFF

J: TRBJ2-3
V: TRBV9
CDR3: CASSVTSGRGDTQYF

J: TRBJ1-4
V: TRBV12-5
CDR3: CASGFQQGVSNEKLFF

J: TRBJ2-1
V: TRBV11-2
CDR3: CASSLSGSPPYNEQFF

J: TRBJ1-2
V: TRBV27
CDR3: CASRRSTLWDGYTF

J: TRBJ2-7
V: TRBV19
CDR3: CASSISLGQGTEQYF

J: TRBJ2-5
V: TRBV13
CDR3: CASGGRESQETQYF

J: TRBJ2-7
V: TRBV4-3
CDR3: CASSQDRANRGLKQYF

J: TRBJ2-5
V: TRBV11-2
CDR3: CASSPLRKETQYF